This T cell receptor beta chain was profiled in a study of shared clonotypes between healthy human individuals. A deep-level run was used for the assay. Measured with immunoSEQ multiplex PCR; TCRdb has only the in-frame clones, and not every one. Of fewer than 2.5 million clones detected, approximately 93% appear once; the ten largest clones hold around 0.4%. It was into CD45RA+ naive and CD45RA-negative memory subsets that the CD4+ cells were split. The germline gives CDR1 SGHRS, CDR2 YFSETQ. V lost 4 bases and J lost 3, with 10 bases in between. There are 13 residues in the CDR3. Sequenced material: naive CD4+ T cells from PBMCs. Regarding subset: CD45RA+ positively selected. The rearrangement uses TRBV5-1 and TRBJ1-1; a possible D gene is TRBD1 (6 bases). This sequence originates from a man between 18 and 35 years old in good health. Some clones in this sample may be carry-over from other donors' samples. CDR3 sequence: CASSQWTDTEAFF. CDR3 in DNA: TGCGCCAGCAGCCAATGGACAGACACTGAAGCTTTCTTT.